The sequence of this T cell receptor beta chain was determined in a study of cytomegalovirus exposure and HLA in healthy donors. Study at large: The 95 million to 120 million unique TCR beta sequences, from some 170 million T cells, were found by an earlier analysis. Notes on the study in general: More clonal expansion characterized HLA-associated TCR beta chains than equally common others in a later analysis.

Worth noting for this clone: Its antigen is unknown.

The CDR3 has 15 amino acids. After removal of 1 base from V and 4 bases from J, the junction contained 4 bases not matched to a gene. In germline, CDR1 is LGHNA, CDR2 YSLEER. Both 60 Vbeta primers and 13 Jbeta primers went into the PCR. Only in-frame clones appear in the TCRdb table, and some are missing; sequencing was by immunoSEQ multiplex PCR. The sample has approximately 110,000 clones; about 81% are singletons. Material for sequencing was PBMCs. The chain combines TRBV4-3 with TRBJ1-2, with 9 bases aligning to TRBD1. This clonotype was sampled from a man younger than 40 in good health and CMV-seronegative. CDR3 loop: CASSQGDRVVYGYTF. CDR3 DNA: TGCGCCAGCAGCCAAGGGGACAGGGTCGTCTATGGCTACACCTTC.